What follows are 10 T cell receptor beta chains derived from one specimen sequenced in a study of CD8+ T cells in alopecia areata. Extracted RNA was reverse transcribed into cDNA, the sequencing template. TCRdb keeps only in-frame clones here, not all; method: immunoSEQ multiplex PCR. This table has approximately 66,000 clones, 55% to 65% appearing once. The material was CD8+ T cells sorted from blood, obtained at week 0. The receptors derive from a human donor with alopecia areata.

V and J are TRBV29-1 and TRBJ2-7; 11 positions agree with TRBD1. V shed 7 bases, J shed 4 bases, and the junction held 6 bases outside the gene matches. In germline, CDR1 is SQVTM, CDR2 ANQGSEA. The CDR3 contains 13 residues. The chain's CDR3 is CSARTGGRYEQYF. The CDR3 nucleotides read TGCAGCGCAAGGACAGGGGGCAGGTACGAGCAGTACTTC.

The chain combines TRBV27 with TRBJ1-2; D possibly corresponds to TRBD1 (5 bases). Per the germline V gene, CDR1 is MNHEY and CDR2 is SMNVEV (reference sequence). The CDR3 is made up of 16 amino acids. V was pared by 3 bases and J by 3 bases, with 17 bases between. In DNA form, the CDR3 reads TGTGCCAGCAGTTTGCACGGAGGGCTCAGGGACTATGGCTACACCTTC. It specifies CASSLHGGLRDYGYTF.

The V gene is TRBV29-1, the J gene TRBJ2-5; 8 bases agree with TRBD2. The CDR3 is 13 amino acids. V dropped 2 bases and J dropped 4; count of bases not matched to a gene: 3. Germline V gene data show CDR1 as SQVTM and CDR2 as ANQGSEA. The CDR3 region is CSVESGGGETQYF. The DNA of the CDR3 is TGCAGCGTTGAATCGGGAGGGGGAGAGACCCAGTACTTC.

The genes are TRBV7-6 and TRBJ1-1; D is undetermined. CDR1 is SGHVS, CDR2 FNYEAQ, per germline. V lost 8 bases, J lost 2 bases, and 15 bases lay in between. The CDR3 spans 14 residues. The CDR3 nucleotides are TGTGCCAGCCAAGAAGAAGGAGAAAACACTGAAGCTTTCTTT. It encodes CASQEEGENTEAFF.

This clone ranks as medium-sized (0.01 to 0.1%). This chain uses TRBV5-4 with TRBJ2-2, with no clear D. Deletions cut 0 bases from V and 7 bases from J, with 10 bases between. Germline-derived CDR1 and CDR2 are SGHNT and YYREEE (reference sequence). This CDR3 has 14 residues. CDR3 residues: CASSLEGPVGELFF. In DNA, the CDR3 is TGTGCCAGCAGCTTGGAGGGCCCGGTCGGGGAGCTGTTTTTT.

In nucleotides, the CDR3 is TGTGCCAGCAGTGAATGGGCCTACAATGAGCAGTTCTTC. Residues: CASSEWAYNEQFF. This chain joins TRBV25-1 and TRBJ2-1; D gene ambiguous. Germline CDR1 and CDR2: MGHDK and SYGVNS. This CDR3 comprises 13 residues. V was pared by 1 base and J by 2 bases, with 3 bases between.

This clone came up a few times. The chain carries TRBV5-6 and TRBJ1-5, with a tentative D call TRBD1 (5 bases). This CDR3 contains 17 residues. Trimming removed 1 base at V and 0 bases at J, with 14 bases between. The germline V gene has CDR1 SGHDT and CDR2 YYEEEE. CDR3 DNA sequence: TGTGCCAGCAGCTTGTTTCTGAGCAGGGATAGCAATCAGCCCCAGCATTTT. The encoded protein is CASSLFLSRDSNQPQHF.

The V gene is TRBV7-3, the J gene TRBJ2-6; maybe TRBD2 (6 bases). Germline loops: CDR1 SGHTA, CDR2 FQGTGA. V lost 3 bases, J lost 4 bases, and 7 bases lay in between. The CDR3 covers 14 residues. CDR3 amino acids: CASSFLAGANVLTF. The DNA of the CDR3 is TGTGCCAGCAGCTTTCTAGCGGGGGCCAACGTCCTGACTTTC. Filled out from reference TRBV7-3 and TRBJ2-6, the complete variable domain reads GAGVSQTPSNKVTEKGKYVELRCDPISGHTALYWYRQSLGQGPEFLIYFQGTGAADDSGLPNDRFFAVRPEGSVSTLKIQRTERGDSAVYLCASSFLAGANVLTFGAGSRLTVL.

The chain carries TRBV9 and TRBJ2-5, with D perhaps matching TRBD2 (7 bases). CDR1 is SGDLS, CDR2 YYNGEE, per germline. The CDR3 totals 15 residues. V shed 8 bases and J shed 0 bases, with 17 bases lying between them. CDR3: CASLRGGLYQETQYF. The CDR3, as DNA: TGTGCCAGTCTACGCGGGGGCTTGTACCAAGAGACCCAGTACTTC.

The CDR3 DNA is TGCGCCAGCAGCCAGCCGGACAGGGCTAACTATGGCTACACCTTC. Translated: CASSQPDRANYGYTF. The chain employs TRBV4-1 and TRBJ1-2; 8 bases align to TRBD1. CDR1 MGHRA and CDR2 YSYEKL come from the germline V gene. Unmatched junction bases numbered 3, after V lost 3 bases and J lost 0 bases. The CDR3 spans 15 residues.